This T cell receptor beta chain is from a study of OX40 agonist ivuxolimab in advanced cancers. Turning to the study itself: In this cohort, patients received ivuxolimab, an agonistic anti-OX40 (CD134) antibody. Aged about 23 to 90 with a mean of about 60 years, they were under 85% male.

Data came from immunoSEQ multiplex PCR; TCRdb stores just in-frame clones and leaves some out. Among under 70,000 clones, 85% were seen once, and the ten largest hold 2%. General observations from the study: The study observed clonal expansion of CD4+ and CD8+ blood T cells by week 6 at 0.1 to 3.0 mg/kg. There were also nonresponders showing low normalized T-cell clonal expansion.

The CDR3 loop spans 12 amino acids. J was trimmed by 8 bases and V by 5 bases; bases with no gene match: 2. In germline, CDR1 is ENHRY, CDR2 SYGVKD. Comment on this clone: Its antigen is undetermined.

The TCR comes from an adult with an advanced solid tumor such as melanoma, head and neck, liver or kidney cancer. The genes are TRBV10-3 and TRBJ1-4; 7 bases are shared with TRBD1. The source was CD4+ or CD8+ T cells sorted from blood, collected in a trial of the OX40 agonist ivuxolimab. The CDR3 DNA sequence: TGTGCCATCAGTTTACAGGGGGAAAAACTGTTTTTT. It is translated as CAISLQGEKLFF.